The 31 T cell receptor beta chains presented below share a single source sample, sequenced in a study of early stage breast cancer tumors. The method was immunoSEQ multiplex PCR; TCRdb's version includes in-frame clones alone and lacks a portion of them. Of 60,000 to 80,000 clones in the sample, around 85% were seen once. The specimen was blood. These receptors all stem from a person aged 55 to 75 with breast cancer.

The gene calls are TRBV5-6 and TRBJ2-5, with TRBD2 matching 13 bases. The CDR3 contains 18 residues. CDR1 is SGHDT, CDR2 YYEEEE, per germline. J was trimmed by 0 bases and V by 3 bases; bases with no gene match: 8. This CDR3 reads CASSSPPGTSGNQETQYF. The CDR3 DNA reads as TGTGCCAGCAGCTCACCGCCCGGGACTAGCGGGAACCAAGAGACCCAGTACTTC.

The CDR3 region is CASSLPLAEAFF. The CDR3 nucleotides are TGTGCCAGCAGTTTACCCCTCGCTGAAGCTTTCTTT. The rearrangement links TRBV28 to TRBJ1-1; D is undetermined. The CDR3 extends over 12 amino acids. Trimming stripped 2 bases from V and 6 bases from J, with 7 bases between. Germline values: CDR1 MDHEN, CDR2 SYDVKM.

The rearrangement links TRBV4-1 to TRBJ1-2, with unresolved D. Germline V gene sequence: CDR1 MGHRA, CDR2 YSYEKL. Trimming pared 1 base from V and 7 bases from J, leaving 19 bases between. CDR3 size: 16 residues. The CDR3 sequence: CASSQVPGRLQSGYTF. The CDR3 DNA follows: TGCGCCAGCAGCCAAGTACCCGGAAGGCTTCAGAGTGGCTACACCTTC.

The chain combines TRBV7-3 with TRBJ2-2; perhaps TRBD1 as D (5 bases). The V end lost 5 bases, the J end lost 7 bases, and 17 bases lay between the germline ends. CDR1 and CDR2 (germline): SGHTA, FQGTGA. The CDR3 runs to 15 residues. CDR3 residues: CASSEGVEKGGELFF. CDR3 DNA sequence: TGTGCCAGCAGCGAAGGGGTAGAGAAGGGCGGGGAGCTGTTTTTT.

In its sample, this clone was seen once. The chain couples TRBV18 to TRBJ2-1; D may be TRBD1 (6 bases). The V gene lost 2 bases and the J gene lost 6 bases, with 8 bases spanning the gap. This CDR3 comprises 13 residues. CDR1 is KGHSH and CDR2 is LQKENI in the germline V gene. The CDR3 DNA reads as TGTGCCAGCTCACCATACAGGGCCAATGAGCAGTTCTTC. This translates into CASSPYRANEQFF. Full variable domain (rest looked up from reference TRBV18 and TRBJ2-1): NAGVMQNPRHLVRRRGQEARLRCSPMKGHSHVYWYRQLPEEGLKFMVYLQKENIIDESGMPKERFSAEFPKEGPSILRIQQVVRGDSAAYFCASSPYRANEQFFGPGTRLTVL.

The V gene is TRBV5-1, the J gene TRBJ2-3; D unresolved. The CDR3 has 12 amino acids. Germline values: CDR1 SGHRS, CDR2 YFSETQ. Deletions cut 6 bases from V and 2 bases from J, with 7 bases between. CDR3 DNA sequence: TGCGCCAGCACCTTAGACACAGATACGCAGTATTTT. Its translation is CASTLDTDTQYF.

The chain couples TRBV14 to TRBJ1-3; no clear D. The germline V gene has CDR1 SGHDN and CDR2 FVKESK. The CDR3 loop spans 17 amino acids. Trimming took 4 bases from V and 0 from J, leaving 16 bases between them. The CDR3 nucleotides are TGTGCCAGCAGCCTCTCGGGGTTTGTCAGCTCTGGAAACACCATATATTTT. Translating gives CASSLSGFVSSGNTIYF.

This chain connects TRBV19 to TRBJ1-3; D call uncertain. Germline CDR1 reads LNHDA; CDR2 reads SQIVND (reference sequence). The CDR3 loop spans 15 amino acids. V was trimmed by 6 bases and J by 0 bases, leaving 12 bases between them. CDR3 loop: CASSLGLRSGNTIYF. The CDR3 DNA reads TGTGCCAGTAGCTTGGGTCTTCGCTCTGGAAACACCATATATTTT.

This clone was observed a handful of times. This sequence joins TRBV29-1 and TRBJ1-3, with a tentative D call TRBD1 (5 bases). In germline, CDR1 is SQVTM, CDR2 ANQGSEA. Trimming took 4 bases from V and 3 from J, leaving 7 bases between them. CDR3 length: 12 residues. The CDR3, as DNA: TGCAGCGTTGGGGGGTTTGGAAACACCATATATTTT. Residues: CSVGGFGNTIYF. Combining the CDR3 with reference TRBV29-1 and TRBJ1-3 gives the whole variable domain SAVISQKPSRDICQRGTSLTIQCQVDSQVTMMFWYRQQPGQSLTLIATANQGSEATYESGFVIDKFPISRPNLTFSTLTVSNMSPEDSSIYLCSVGGFGNTIYFGEGSWLTVV.

This chain connects TRBV18 to TRBJ2-7; D not certain. This CDR3 comprises 14 residues. CDR1 KGHSH and CDR2 LQKENI come from the germline V gene. The V end was cut by 5 bases, the J end by 0 bases, with 11 bases between. Here the CDR3 DNA reads TGTGCCAGCTCAAGAGCGTCAAGCTCCTACGAGCAGTACTTC. Its translation is CASSRASSSYEQYF.

The genes are TRBV28 and TRBJ2-7; possibly TRBD1 for D (5 bases). CDR1 and CDR2 (germline): MDHEN, SYDVKM. Trimming removed 6 bases from V and 5 bases from J, with 14 bases in between. CDR3 size: 13 residues. The CDR3 sequence is CASRGASPDEQYF. The CDR3, as DNA: TGTGCCAGCAGAGGGGCAAGTCCTGACGAGCAGTACTTC.

This clone came up a few times. The chain couples TRBV7-9 to TRBJ2-2, with 7 nucleotides matching TRBD1. Trimming took 5 bases from V and 2 from J; bases not matched to a gene: 14. This CDR3 is 18 amino acids long. The V gene's germline CDR1 is SEHNR and CDR2 FQNEAQ (reference sequence). CDR3 DNA sequence: TGTGCCAGCAGCCCGGAACCGGGACAGACCATTAACACCGGGGAGCTGTTTTTT. Residues: CASSPEPGQTINTGELFF.

This sequence joins TRBV30 and TRBJ2-3, with 7 bases fitting TRBD2. The CDR3 runs to 14 residues. Trimming removed 1 base from V and 2 bases from J; junction bases left unmatched: 3. CDR1 is GTSNPN and CDR2 is SVGIG in the germline V gene (reference sequence). The chain's CDR3 is CAWSESGTTDTQYF. In nucleotides, the CDR3 is TGTGCCTGGAGTGAAAGCGGGACCACAGATACGCAGTATTTT.

The chain couples TRBV10-3 to TRBJ1-1; perhaps TRBD1 as D (5 bases). The CDR3 loop spans 11 amino acids. V gave up 8 bases and J gave up 7 bases, with 11 bases separating them. CDR1 and CDR2 (germline): ENHRY, SYGVKD. CDR3 protein: CAIGTPDEAFF. CDR3 nucleotides: TGTGCCATCGGGACGCCGGATGAAGCTTTCTTT.

The chain combines TRBV7-2 with TRBJ1-2; 8 nucleotides align to TRBD1. The V gene end was trimmed by 5 bases and the J gene end by 7 bases; junction bases not matched to a gene: 9. The CDR3 covers 14 residues. Germline CDR1 reads SGHTA; CDR2 reads FQGNSA. The CDR3 loop is CASSPDRGRFGYTF. CDR3 bases: TGTGCCAGCAGCCCCGACAGGGGTCGGTTTGGCTACACCTTC.

The chain combines TRBV28 with TRBJ2-7; D unresolved. The CDR3 contains 15 residues. Germline V lookup: CDR1 MDHEN, CDR2 SYDVKM. V was shortened by 2 bases and J by 2 bases, with 13 bases between the two germline ends. The CDR3 sequence is CASSLEWLSPYEQYF. CDR3 coding DNA: TGTGCCAGCAGTTTAGAATGGCTCTCGCCCTACGAGCAGTACTTC.

The rearrangement uses TRBV2 and TRBJ2-2; D tentatively fits TRBD1 or TRBD2 (5 bases each). The V gene's germline CDR1 is SNHLY and CDR2 FYNNEI. V was clipped by 5 bases and J by 5 bases, with 18 bases between them. The CDR3 spans 16 residues. The CDR3 loop is CASSRREGSGTGELFF. Written as DNA, the CDR3 is TGTGCCAGCAGTCGGAGAGAGGGGTCAGGAACCGGGGAGCTGTTTTTT.

CDR3 loop: CASSHTGGLTEAFF. The CDR3 nucleotides read TGTGCCAGCAGCCACACAGGGGGGCTCACTGAAGCTTTCTTT. The chain carries TRBV25-1 and TRBJ1-1, with 8 bases lining up with TRBD1. The length of the CDR3 is 14 residues. The germline V gene encodes CDR1 MGHDK and CDR2 SYGVNS. Trimming removed 6 bases from V and 4 bases from J; junction bases left unmatched: 7.

Note on this clone: The sample has other DNA sequences that encode this CDR3 too. The rearrangement links TRBV5-4 to TRBJ2-3; 7 bases agree with TRBD2. CDR3 length: 15 amino acids. CDR1 is SGHNT and CDR2 is YYREEE in the germline V gene (reference sequence). Trimming at V came to 4 bases and at J to 0 bases, leaving 5 bases not matched to a gene. Here the CDR3 DNA reads TGTGCCAGCAGCCCGGGAGGACCAAGCACAGATACGCAGTATTTT. Its translation: CASSPGGPSTDTQYF.

The rearrangement uses TRBV10-3 and TRBJ1-4; D not resolved. V was shortened by 5 bases and J by 4 bases, with 8 bases between the two germline ends. Looked up from germline, CDR1 is ENHRY and CDR2 is SYGVKD. The CDR3 loop spans 13 amino acids. The CDR3 spells CAISYGVNEKLFF. The CDR3 region has the DNA TGTGCCATCAGTTACGGGGTTAATGAAAAACTGTTTTTT.

This chain joins TRBV11-2 and TRBJ2-5; no firm D call. Trimming took 3 bases from V and 5 from J, leaving 16 bases between them. CDR1 and CDR2 (germline): SGHAT, FQNNGV. The CDR3 contains 15 residues. CDR3 in DNA: TGTGCCAGCAGCTTGTCCCACAAAAGCAGTGAGACCCAGTACTTC. The encoded protein is CASSLSHKSSETQYF.

This clone was detected only a few times. The V call is TRBV2, the J call TRBJ2-2; 14 bases are a match to TRBD2. Losses at the gene ends were 6 bases for V and 4 bases for J; bases not matched to a gene: 4. Germline-derived CDR1 and CDR2 are SNHLY and FYNNEI. There are 16 residues in the CDR3. In DNA form, the CDR3 reads TGTGCCAGCAGCTTGACTAGCGGGGGGGCCACCGGGGAGCTGTTTTTT. Its translation: CASSLTSGGATGELFF.

A few counts support this clone. The CDR3 nucleotides read TGTGCCAGCAGCCCCATTACAGGCACAGATACGCAGTATTTT. It is translated as CASSPITGTDTQYF. The chain recombines TRBV9 with TRBJ2-3; D unresolved. V gave up 4 bases and J gave up 1 base, with 10 bases separating them. The CDR3 contains 14 residues. Germline V gene sequence: CDR1 SGDLS, CDR2 YYNGEE.

V usage is TRBV7-2 and J usage is TRBJ2-5; 9 bases agree with TRBD1. V lost 1 base to trimming and J lost 5 bases; unmatched junction nucleotides: 2. The CDR3 length is 14 residues. Germline V CDR1 and CDR2: SGHTA, FQGNSA. Here the CDR3 DNA reads TGTGCCAGCAGCTTAGACAGGGGGCGCGAGACCCAGTACTTC. Encoded protein: CASSLDRGRETQYF.

The chain joins TRBV7-2 to TRBJ2-5, with 16 positions matching TRBD2. The CDR3 has 18 residues. After removal of 1 base from V and 0 bases from J, the junction contained 2 bases not matched to a gene. CDR1 SGHTA and CDR2 FQGNSA come from the germline V gene. CDR3 amino acids: CASSLGGLAGGYQETQYF. In nucleotides, the CDR3 is TGTGCCAGCAGCTTAGGGGGACTAGCGGGAGGGTACCAAGAGACCCAGTACTTC.

CDR3 region: CASSPRDLRYEQFF. The CDR3 nucleotides read TGTGCCAGCAGCCCCCGGGACCTTAGGTATGAGCAGTTCTTC. This sequence joins TRBV7-8 and TRBJ2-1; either TRBD1 or TRBD2 may fit D (5 bases each). V dropped 5 bases and J dropped 8 bases, with 16 bases sitting between them. Germline loops: CDR1 SGHVS, CDR2 FQNEAQ. The CDR3 consists of 14 residues.

This clone was counted once. This same CDR3 is encoded by further DNA sequences in the sample. V and J are TRBV25-1 and TRBJ1-1; no clear D gene. V was shortened by 3 bases and J by 0 bases, with 2 bases between the two germline ends. The CDR3 totals 12 residues. Germline V CDR1 and CDR2: MGHDK, SYGVNS. CDR3 sequence (DNA): TGTGCCAGCAGTGACTTGAACACTGAAGCTTTCTTT. It encodes CASSDLNTEAFF.

The DNA of the CDR3 is TGTGCCAGCAGCTCGGGACTTTACAATGAGCAGTTCTTC. This gives the protein CASSSGLYNEQFF. This chain uses TRBV7-9 with TRBJ2-1; D perhaps matches TRBD2 (6 bases). With 4 bases removed from V and 4 bases from J, the gap between germline ends came to 8 bases. CDR3 length equals 13 residues. Germline CDR1 is SEHNR and CDR2 is FQNEAQ (reference sequence).

The rearrangement joins TRBV4-3 to TRBJ1-1; D remains ambiguous. This CDR3 contains 13 residues. The V gene lost 8 bases and the J gene lost 0 bases, with 10 bases spanning the gap. Germline CDR1 LGHNA, CDR2 YSLEER. The CDR3 DNA sequence: TGCGCCAGCTCCTCTCAGATGAACACTGAAGCTTTCTTT. Translation: CASSSQMNTEAFF.

The genes are TRBV30 and TRBJ1-4; a weak D match, TRBD1 (6 bases). Germline values: CDR1 GTSNPN, CDR2 SVGIG (reference sequence). The CDR3 is 15 residues long. Trimming shortened V by 3 bases and J by 5 bases, and 16 bases separated the two germline ends. CDR3 bases: TGTGCCTGGAGCTTGAGGGGGGCGAGGAATGAAAAACTGTTTTTT. Amino acid sequence: CAWSLRGARNEKLFF.

In this sample, this clone turned up a few times. The V and J genes are TRBV2 and TRBJ1-6; TRBD1 matches 7 bases. V gave up 4 bases and J gave up 1 base; unmatched junction bases: 1. This CDR3 is built from 15 residues. Germline values: CDR1 SNHLY, CDR2 FYNNEI. The CDR3 nucleotides read TGTGCCAGCAGTGGGGACAGATCCTATAATTCACCCCTCCACTTT. Residues: CASSGDRSYNSPLHF.